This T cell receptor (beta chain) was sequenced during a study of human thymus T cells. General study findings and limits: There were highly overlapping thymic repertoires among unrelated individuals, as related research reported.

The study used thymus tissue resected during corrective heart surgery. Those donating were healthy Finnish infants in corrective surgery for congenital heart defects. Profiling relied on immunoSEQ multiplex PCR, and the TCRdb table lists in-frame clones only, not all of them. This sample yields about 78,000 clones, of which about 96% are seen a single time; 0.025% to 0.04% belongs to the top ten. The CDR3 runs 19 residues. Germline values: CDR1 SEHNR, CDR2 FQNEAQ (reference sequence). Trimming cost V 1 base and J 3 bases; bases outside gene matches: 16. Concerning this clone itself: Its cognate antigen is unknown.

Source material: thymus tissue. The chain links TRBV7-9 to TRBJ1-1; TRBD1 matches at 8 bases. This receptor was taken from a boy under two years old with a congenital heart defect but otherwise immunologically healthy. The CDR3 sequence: CASSLESRRRTGTDTEAFF. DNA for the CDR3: TGTGCCAGCAGCTTAGAATCCCGCCGAAGGACAGGGACCGACACTGAAGCTTTCTTT.